A single sample gave rise to the 13 T cell receptor beta chains below, sequenced in a study of blood T cell repertoires in COVID-19. TCRdb keeps only in-frame clones here, not all; method: immunoSEQ multiplex PCR. The sample holds roughly 25,000 clones, more than 80% seen once. The sequenced sample consisted of peripheral blood. These receptors were taken from a woman aged 70-85 years with COVID-19, enrolled during active disease.

The V gene is TRBV7-3, the J gene TRBJ1-1; tentatively, D is TRBD1 (5 bases). Germline-derived CDR1 and CDR2 are SGHTA and FQGTGA. V gave up 4 bases and J gave up 1 base, with 7 bases separating them. CDR3 length equals 13 residues. In nucleotides, the CDR3 is TGTGCCAGCAGCTCCACAGGGAACACTGAAGCTTTCTTT. Translation gives CASSSTGNTEAFF.

The rearrangement links TRBV7-9 to TRBJ2-7; TRBD1 matches at 9 bases. Germline assignment: CDR1 SEHNR and CDR2 FQNEAQ (reference sequence). The CDR3 consists of 15 residues. The trim removed 5 bases at V and 4 bases at J, leaving 9 bases unmatched. The CDR3 DNA reads TGTGCCAGCAGCCCCCGGGCGGGACAGGGATACGAGCAGTACTTC. Amino acids: CASSPRAGQGYEQYF.

The chain carries TRBV19 and TRBJ1-5, with 10 bases fitting TRBD1. Germline CDR1 LNHDA, CDR2 SQIVND (reference sequence). The V segment lost 5 bases and the J segment 7 bases; nucleotides outside the gene matches: 11. CDR3 length: 16 amino acids. The DNA for the CDR3 is TGTGCCAGTAGTTCCCCCGGGACAGGGGTCGGACAGCCCCAGCATTTT. Amino acids: CASSSPGTGVGQPQHF.

The CDR3 is CASSPRIGVGAFF. The CDR3 bases are TGTGCCAGTAGCCCCAGAATAGGGGTCGGGGCTTTCTTT. V is TRBV19 and J is TRBJ1-1, with a possible D match to TRBD1 (5 bases). The V gene lost 6 bases and the J gene lost 11 bases, with 19 bases spanning the gap. The length of the CDR3 is 13 residues. Germline-derived CDR1 and CDR2 are LNHDA and SQIVND (reference sequence).

The rearrangement links TRBV5-1 to TRBJ2-1; D gene unclear. Germline CDR1 reads SGHRS; CDR2 reads YFSETQ. V shed 1 base and J shed 7 bases, with 6 bases lying between them. There are 12 residues in the CDR3. The CDR3: CASSLNRNEQFF. The CDR3 nucleotides read TGCGCCAGCAGCTTGAATCGGAATGAGCAGTTCTTC.

The genes are TRBV5-1 and TRBJ1-2; 7 positions agree with TRBD1. Germline V lookup: CDR1 SGHRS, CDR2 YFSETQ. CDR3 length: 15 residues. The V and J ends lost 0 bases and 5 bases, in that order; junction bases with no gene match: 7. DNA of the CDR3: TGCGCCAGCAGCTTGGATTCTGGGGGACAGTATGGCTACACCTTC. As protein: CASSLDSGGQYGYTF.

The chain joins TRBV15 to TRBJ2-1; maybe TRBD2 (7 bases). V gave up 6 bases and J gave up 5 bases, with 14 bases separating them. There are 14 residues in the CDR3. Germline values: CDR1 LNHNV, CDR2 YYDKDF (reference sequence). In DNA, the CDR3 is TGTGCCACCAGGGGGGCGGGAGATCACAATGAGCAGTTCTTC. Translation gives CATRGAGDHNEQFF.

V usage is TRBV7-9 and J usage is TRBJ2-7, with D possibly matching TRBD1 (6 bases). The germline gives CDR1 SEHNR, CDR2 FQNEAQ (reference sequence). V dropped 4 bases and J dropped 0 bases, with 10 bases sitting between them. This CDR3 is 14 amino acids long. CDR3: CASSSDSLSYEQYF. The DNA of the CDR3 is TGTGCCAGCAGCTCGGACAGCCTCTCCTACGAGCAGTACTTC. Combining the CDR3 with reference TRBV7-9 and TRBJ2-7 gives the whole variable domain DTGVSQNPRHKITKRGQNVTFRCDPISEHNRLYWYRQTLGQGPEFLTYFQNEAQLEKSRLLSDRFSAERPKGSFSTLEIQRTEQGDSAMYLCASSSDSLSYEQYFGPGTRLTVT.

With respect to this clone: One end of the junction fails to match germline, which may point to a read error. This sequence joins TRBV10-3 and TRBJ2-7, with 9 bases fitting TRBD1. Germline CDR1 and CDR2: ENHRY and SYGVKD. This CDR3 region has 16 residues. CDR3 nucleotide sequence: TGTGCCACCAGTGATTCGGGACAGGGTAAGCCCTACGAGCAGTACTTC. It translates to CATSDSGQGKPYEQYF.

J is TRBJ1-2 and V is TRBV7-2; D gene unclear. In germline, CDR1 is SGHTA, CDR2 FQGNSA. V gave up 3 bases and J gave up 8 bases, with 13 bases separating them. The CDR3 runs to 13 residues. CDR3 sequence reads: CASSFGGSGGYTF. CDR3 in DNA: TGTGCCAGCAGCTTTGGAGGGTCGGGAGGCTACACCTTC.

The chain links TRBV20-1 to TRBJ2-1; D ambiguous. CDR1 is DFQATT, CDR2 SNEGSKA, per germline (reference sequence). Trimming removed 0 bases at V and 10 bases at J, with 7 bases between. The CDR3 totals 11 residues. The CDR3 region has the DNA TGCAGTGCTAGAGATAGGCGGGAGCAGTTCTTC. It translates to CSARDRREQFF.

This rearrangement joins TRBV4-1 to TRBJ1-5, with unresolved D. The CDR3 is 17 residues long. From germline, CDR1 is MGHRA and CDR2 YSYEKL. V was clipped by 3 bases and J by 1 base, with 16 bases between them. The CDR3 nucleotides are TGCGCCAGCAGCCACCCCCCCCCGAGGAGCAGCAATCAGCCCCAGCATTTT. Protein product: CASSHPPPRSSNQPQHF.

The rearrangement uses TRBV6-6 and TRBJ2-1, with 7 bases matching TRBD2. Germline V gene data show CDR1 as MNHNY and CDR2 as SVGAGI (reference sequence). The junction had 11 bases not matched to a gene; V was cut back by 5 bases and J by 1 base. The CDR3 is made up of 17 amino acids. CDR3: CASSPRPTSLSYNEQFF. DNA for the CDR3: TGTGCCAGCAGTCCCCGCCCGACTAGCCTTTCCTACAATGAGCAGTTCTTC.